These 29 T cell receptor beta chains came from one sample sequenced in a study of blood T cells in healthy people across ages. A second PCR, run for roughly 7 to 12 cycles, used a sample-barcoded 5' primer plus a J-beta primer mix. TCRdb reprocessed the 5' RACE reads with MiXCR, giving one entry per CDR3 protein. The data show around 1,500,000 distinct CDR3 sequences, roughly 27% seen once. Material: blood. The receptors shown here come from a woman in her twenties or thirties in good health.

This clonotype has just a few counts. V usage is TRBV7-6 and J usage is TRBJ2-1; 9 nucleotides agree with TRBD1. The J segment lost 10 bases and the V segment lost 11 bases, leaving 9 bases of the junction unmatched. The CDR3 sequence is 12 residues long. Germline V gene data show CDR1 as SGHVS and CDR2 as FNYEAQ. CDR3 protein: CAFGTGQYEQFF. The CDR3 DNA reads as TGTGCCTTTGGGACAGGGCAGTACGAGCAGTTCTTC. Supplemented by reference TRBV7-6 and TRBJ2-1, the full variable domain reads GAGVSQSPRYKVTKRGQDVALRCDPISGHVSLYWYRQALGQGPEFLTYFNYEAQQDKSGLPNDRFSAERPEGSISTLTIQRTEQRDSAMYRCAFGTGQYEQFFGPGTRLTVL.

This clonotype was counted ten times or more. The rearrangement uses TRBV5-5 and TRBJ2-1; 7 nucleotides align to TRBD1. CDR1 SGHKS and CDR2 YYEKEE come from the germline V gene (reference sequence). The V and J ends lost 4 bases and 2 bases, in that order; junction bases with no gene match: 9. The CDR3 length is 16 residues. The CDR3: CASSPAGTATYNEQFF. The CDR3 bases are TGTGCCAGCAGCCCTGCCGGGACAGCTACCTACAATGAGCAGTTCTTC.

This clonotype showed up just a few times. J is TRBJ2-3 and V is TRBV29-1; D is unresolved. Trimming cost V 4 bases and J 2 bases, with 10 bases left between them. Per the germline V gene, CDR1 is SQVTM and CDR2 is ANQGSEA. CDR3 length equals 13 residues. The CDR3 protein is CSVGVESTDTQYF. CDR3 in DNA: TGCAGCGTTGGGGTAGAATCCACAGATACGCAGTATTTT.

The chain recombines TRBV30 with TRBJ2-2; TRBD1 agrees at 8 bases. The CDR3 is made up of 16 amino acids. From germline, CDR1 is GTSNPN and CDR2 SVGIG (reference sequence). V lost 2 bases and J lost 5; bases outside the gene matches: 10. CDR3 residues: CAWSMDRAPGTGELFF. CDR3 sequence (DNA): TGTGCCTGGAGTATGGACAGGGCACCGGGGACCGGGGAGCTGTTTTTT.

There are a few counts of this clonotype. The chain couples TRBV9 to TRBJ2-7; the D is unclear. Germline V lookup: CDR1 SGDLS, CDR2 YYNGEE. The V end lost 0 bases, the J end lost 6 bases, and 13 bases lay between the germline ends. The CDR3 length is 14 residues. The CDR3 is CASSVASLGVEQYF. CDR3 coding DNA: TGTGCCAGCAGCGTAGCCTCCCTTGGAGTCGAGCAGTACTTC.

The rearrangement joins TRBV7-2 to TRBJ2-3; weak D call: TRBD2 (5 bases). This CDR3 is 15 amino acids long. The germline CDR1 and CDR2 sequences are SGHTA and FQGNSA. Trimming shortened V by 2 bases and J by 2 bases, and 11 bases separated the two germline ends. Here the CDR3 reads CASSLSRRYTDTQYF. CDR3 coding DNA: TGTGCCAGCAGCTTATCCCGGAGGTACACAGATACGCAGTATTTT.

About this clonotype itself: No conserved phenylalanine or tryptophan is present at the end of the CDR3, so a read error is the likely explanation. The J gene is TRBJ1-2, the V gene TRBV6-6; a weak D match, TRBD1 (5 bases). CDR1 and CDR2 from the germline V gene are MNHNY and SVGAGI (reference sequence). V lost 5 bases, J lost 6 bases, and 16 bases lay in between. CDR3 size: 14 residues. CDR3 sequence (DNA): TGTGCCAGCAGTAGCTCGCAGGGATCTAATGGCTACACCTGC. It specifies CASSSSQGSNGYTC.

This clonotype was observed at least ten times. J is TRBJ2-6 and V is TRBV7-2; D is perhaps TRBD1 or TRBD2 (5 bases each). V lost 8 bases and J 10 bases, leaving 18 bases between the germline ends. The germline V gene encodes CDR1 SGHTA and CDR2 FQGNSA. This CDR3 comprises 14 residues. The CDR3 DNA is TGTGCCAGCGCCAACGTTTATGGGACGAACGTCCTGACTTTC. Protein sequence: CASANVYGTNVLTF.

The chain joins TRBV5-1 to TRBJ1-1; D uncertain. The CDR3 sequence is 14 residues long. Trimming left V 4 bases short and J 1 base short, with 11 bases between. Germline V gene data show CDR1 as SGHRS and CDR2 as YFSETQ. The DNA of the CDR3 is TGCGCCAGCAGCCGCCGTGTTCAGAACACTGAAGCTTTCTTT. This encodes CASSRRVQNTEAFF.

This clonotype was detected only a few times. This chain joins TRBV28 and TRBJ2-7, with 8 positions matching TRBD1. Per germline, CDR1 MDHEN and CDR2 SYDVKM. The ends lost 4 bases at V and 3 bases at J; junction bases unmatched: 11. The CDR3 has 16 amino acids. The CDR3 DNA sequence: TGTGCCAGCAGTTCATCCGGGACAGGTCGATACTACGAGCAGTACTTC. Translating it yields CASSSSGTGRYYEQYF.

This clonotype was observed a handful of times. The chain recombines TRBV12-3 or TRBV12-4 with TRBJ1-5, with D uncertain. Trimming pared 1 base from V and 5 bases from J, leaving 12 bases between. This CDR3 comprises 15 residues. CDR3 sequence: CASSLVQEDHQPQHF. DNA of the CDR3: TGTGCCAGCAGTTTAGTGCAGGAGGATCATCAGCCCCAGCATTTT.

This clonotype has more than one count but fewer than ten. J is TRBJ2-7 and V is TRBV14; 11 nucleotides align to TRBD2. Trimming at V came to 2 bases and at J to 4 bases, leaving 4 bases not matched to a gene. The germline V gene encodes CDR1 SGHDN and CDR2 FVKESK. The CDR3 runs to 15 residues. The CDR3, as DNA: TGTGCCAGCAGCCAACTCGGGACTAGCGGTTACGAGCAGTACTTC. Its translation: CASSQLGTSGYEQYF.

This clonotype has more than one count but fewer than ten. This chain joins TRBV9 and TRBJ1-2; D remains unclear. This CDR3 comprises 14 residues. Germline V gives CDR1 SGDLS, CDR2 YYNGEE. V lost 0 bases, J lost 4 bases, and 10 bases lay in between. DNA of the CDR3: TGTGCCAGCAGCGTAGCAAGGGTCGGCTATGGCTACACCTTC. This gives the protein CASSVARVGYGYTF.

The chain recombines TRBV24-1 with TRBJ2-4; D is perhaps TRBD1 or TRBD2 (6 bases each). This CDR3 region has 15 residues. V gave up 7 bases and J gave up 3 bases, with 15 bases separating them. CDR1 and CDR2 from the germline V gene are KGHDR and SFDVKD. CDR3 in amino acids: CATRDSRGNKNIQYF. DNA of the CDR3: TGTGCCACCAGGGACAGCCGGGGGAACAAAAACATTCAGTACTTC.

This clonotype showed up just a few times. This CDR3 is CASSGGRGEKTQYF. The CDR3 DNA follows: TGTGCCAGCAGTGGCGGCCGAGGGGAAAAGACCCAGTACTTC. The rearrangement links TRBV2 to TRBJ2-7; possibly TRBD1 or TRBD2 for D (5 bases each). The J call may be wrong; the DNA end is better matched by TRBJ2-5. The CDR3 has 14 amino acids. The germline V gene encodes CDR1 SNHLY and CDR2 FYNNEI.

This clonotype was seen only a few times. The CDR3, as DNA: TGTGCCAGCAGCGTAGTCCCAGACTCCTACGAGCAGTACTTC. Translating it yields CASSVVPDSYEQYF. This chain joins TRBV9 and TRBJ2-7; no clear D gene. This CDR3 spans 14 amino acids. The V and J ends lost 0 bases and 0 bases respectively, with 7 bases between them. Per the germline V gene, CDR1 is SGDLS and CDR2 is YYNGEE.

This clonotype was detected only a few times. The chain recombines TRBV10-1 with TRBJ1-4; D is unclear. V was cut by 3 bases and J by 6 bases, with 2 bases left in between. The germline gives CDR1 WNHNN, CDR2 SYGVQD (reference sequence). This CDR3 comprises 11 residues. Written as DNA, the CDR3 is TGCGCCAGCAGTGACCATGAAAAACTGTTTTTT. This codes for CASSDHEKLFF.

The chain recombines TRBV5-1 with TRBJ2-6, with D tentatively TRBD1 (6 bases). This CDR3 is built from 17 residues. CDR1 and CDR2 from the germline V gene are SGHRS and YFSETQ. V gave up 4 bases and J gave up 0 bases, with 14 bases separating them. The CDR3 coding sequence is TGCGCCAGCAGCACTGGGACACCGAGCTCTGGGGCCAACGTCCTGACTTTC. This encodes CASSTGTPSSGANVLTF.

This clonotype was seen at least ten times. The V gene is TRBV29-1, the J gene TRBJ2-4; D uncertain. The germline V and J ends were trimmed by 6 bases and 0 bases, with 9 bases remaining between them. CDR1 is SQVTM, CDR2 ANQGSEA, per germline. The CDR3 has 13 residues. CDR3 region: CSVELVAKNIQYF. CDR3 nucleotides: TGCAGCGTCGAACTCGTAGCCAAAAACATTCAGTACTTC.

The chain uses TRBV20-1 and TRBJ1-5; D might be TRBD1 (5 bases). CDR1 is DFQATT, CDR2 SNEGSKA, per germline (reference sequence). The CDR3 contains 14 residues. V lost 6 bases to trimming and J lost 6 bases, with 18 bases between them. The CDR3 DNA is TGCAGTGCCCTCCCCGGGGGTGGCCCTCAGCCCCAGCATTTT. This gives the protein CSALPGGGPQPQHF.

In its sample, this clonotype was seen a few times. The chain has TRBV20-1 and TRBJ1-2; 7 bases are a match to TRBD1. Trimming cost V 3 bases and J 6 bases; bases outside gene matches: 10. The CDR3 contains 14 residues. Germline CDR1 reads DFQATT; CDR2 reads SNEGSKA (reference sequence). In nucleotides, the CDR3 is TGCAGTGCTAGTCACGGACAGGTTGGGAATGGCTACACCTTC. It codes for CSASHGQVGNGYTF.

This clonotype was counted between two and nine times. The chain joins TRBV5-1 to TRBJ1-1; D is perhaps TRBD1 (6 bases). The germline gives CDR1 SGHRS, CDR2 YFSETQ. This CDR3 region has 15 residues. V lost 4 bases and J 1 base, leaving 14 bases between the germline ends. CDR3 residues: CASSQGRGSNTEAFF. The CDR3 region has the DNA TGCGCCAGCAGCCAGGGGAGGGGGTCGAACACTGAAGCTTTCTTT.

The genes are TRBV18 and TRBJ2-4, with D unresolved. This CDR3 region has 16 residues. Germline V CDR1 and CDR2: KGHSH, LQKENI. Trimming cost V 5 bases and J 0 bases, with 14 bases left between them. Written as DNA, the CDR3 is TGTGCCAGCTCAATGGGTCAGATGCCAGCCAAAAACATTCAGTACTTC. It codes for CASSMGQMPAKNIQYF.

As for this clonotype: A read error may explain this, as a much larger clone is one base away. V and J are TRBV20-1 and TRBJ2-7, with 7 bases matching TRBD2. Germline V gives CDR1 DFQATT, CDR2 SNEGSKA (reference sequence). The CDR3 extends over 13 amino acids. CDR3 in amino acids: CGSGPGGAYEQYF. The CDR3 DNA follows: TGCGGTTCGGGGCCGGGGGGAGCCTACGAGCAGTACTTC.

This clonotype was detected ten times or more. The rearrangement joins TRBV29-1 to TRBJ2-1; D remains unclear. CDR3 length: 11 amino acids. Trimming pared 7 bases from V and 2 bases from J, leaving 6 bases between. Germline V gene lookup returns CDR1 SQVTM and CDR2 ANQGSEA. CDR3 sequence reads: CSGRAYNEQFF. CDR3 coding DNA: TGCAGCGGCCGGGCCTACAATGAGCAGTTCTTC.

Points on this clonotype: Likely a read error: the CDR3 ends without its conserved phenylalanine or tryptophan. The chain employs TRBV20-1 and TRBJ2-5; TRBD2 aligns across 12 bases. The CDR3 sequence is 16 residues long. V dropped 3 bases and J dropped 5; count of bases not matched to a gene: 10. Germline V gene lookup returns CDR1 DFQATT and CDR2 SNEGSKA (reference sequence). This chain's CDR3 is CSARDLTSGRWETQYV. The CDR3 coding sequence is TGCAGTGCTAGGGATCTAACTAGCGGGAGGTGGGAGACCCAGTACGTC.

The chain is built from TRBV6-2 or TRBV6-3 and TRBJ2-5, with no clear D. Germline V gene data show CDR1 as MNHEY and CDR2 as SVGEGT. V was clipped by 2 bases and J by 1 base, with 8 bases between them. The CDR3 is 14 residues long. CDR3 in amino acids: CASSYAGLQETQYF. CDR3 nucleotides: TGTGCCAGCAGTTACGCCGGGCTCCAAGAGACCCAGTACTTC.

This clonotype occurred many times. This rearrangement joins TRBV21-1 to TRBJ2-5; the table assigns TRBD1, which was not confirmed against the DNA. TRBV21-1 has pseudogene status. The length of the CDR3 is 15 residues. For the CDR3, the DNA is TGTGCCAGCTGGGCTCAGGGATGTTCAGTAGAGACCCAGTACTTC. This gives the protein CASWAQGCSVETQYF.

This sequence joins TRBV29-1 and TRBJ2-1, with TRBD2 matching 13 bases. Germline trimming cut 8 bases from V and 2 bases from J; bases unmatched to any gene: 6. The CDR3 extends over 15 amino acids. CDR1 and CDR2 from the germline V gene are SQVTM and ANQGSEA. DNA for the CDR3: TGCAGCACCGGACTAGCGGGAGCGCCCTACAATGAGCAGTTCTTC. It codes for CSTGLAGAPYNEQFF.